The 10 T cell receptor beta chains listed next were all sequenced from one sample in a study of blood T cells in healthy people across ages. Then a second PCR, running roughly 7 to 12 cycles, was carried out with a sample-barcoded 5' primer and a J-beta primer mix. MiXCR was run by TCRdb on the 5' RACE reads, yielding one entry per CDR3 protein. Of about 700,000 distinct CDR3 sequences listed, about 34% are singletons. The sequencing input was blood. The receptors come from an elderly woman in good health.

Many counts were recorded for this clonotype. The chain carries TRBV12-3 or TRBV12-4 and TRBJ2-3; 9 bases align to TRBD1. The length of the CDR3 is 15 residues. With 7 bases clipped from V and 1 base from J, the junction kept 6 bases outside the gene matches. The CDR3 DNA follows: TGTGCCAGCAACCCCAGACAGGGGGGCACAGATACGCAGTATTTT. Amino acid sequence: CASNPRQGGTDTQYF.

The rearrangement joins TRBV20-1 to TRBJ2-1, with D unclear. Germline CDR1 reads DFQATT; CDR2 reads SNEGSKA (reference sequence). Trimming took 6 bases from V and 14 from J, leaving 20 bases between them. The CDR3 contains 12 residues. DNA of the CDR3: TGCAGTGCGAGGTCACTGCACGAACGAGAGTTCTTC. Translating it yields CSARSLHEREFF.

This clonotype was recorded at least ten times. This chain links TRBV28 with TRBJ1-6, with D possibly being TRBD1 (6 bases). CDR3 size: 18 residues. Per germline, CDR1 MDHEN and CDR2 SYDVKM. The V gene lost 5 bases and the J gene lost 0 bases, with 17 bases spanning the gap. The CDR3 nucleotides read TGTGCCAGCAGTCTACCACAGGGACTTCGCTCCTATAATTCACCCCTCCACTTT. Its translation is CASSLPQGLRSYNSPLHF.

This clonotype was counted many times. The rearrangement links TRBV2 to TRBJ2-6; no clear D gene. Trimming stripped 6 bases from V and 0 bases from J, with 9 bases between. This CDR3 is 15 amino acids long. Germline CDR1 reads SNHLY; CDR2 reads FYNNEI. CDR3 sequence: CASRRSSSGANVLTF. The CDR3 coding sequence is TGTGCCAGCAGGCGGTCGAGCTCTGGGGCCAACGTCCTGACTTTC. The full variable domain, completed using reference TRBV2 and TRBJ2-6, is EPEVTQTPSHQVTQMGQEVILRCVPISNHLYFYWYRQILGQKVEFLVSFYNNEISEKSEIFDDQFSVERPDGSNFTLKIRSTKLEDSAMYFCASRRSSSGANVLTFGAGSRLTVL.

Points on this clonotype: Because the CDR3 is missing its conserved closing phenylalanine or tryptophan, this is likely a read error. The CDR3 nucleotides are TGTGCCAGCAGTTTTCAGGCAAACACTGAAGCTTTCGTT. Translated: CASSFQANTEAFV. V is TRBV27 and J is TRBJ1-1; no clear D. Germline V lookup: CDR1 MNHEY, CDR2 SMNVEV (reference sequence). The CDR3 extends over 13 amino acids. V lost 3 bases and J 2 bases, leaving 7 bases between the germline ends.

This clonotype was counted many times. V gene TRBV6-1 combines with J gene TRBJ1-5; a weak D match, TRBD1 (6 bases). The V and J ends lost 6 bases and 5 bases respectively, with 20 bases between them. The CDR3 is made up of 16 amino acids. The germline V gene has CDR1 MNHNS and CDR2 SASEGT. The CDR3 here is CASSPSVVGGDQPQHF. CDR3 DNA sequence: TGTGCCAGCAGCCCGTCCGTGGTAGGGGGGGATCAGCCCCAGCATTTT.

This clonotype has at least ten counts. J is TRBJ2-6 and V is TRBV27; no definite D call. Trimming pared 8 bases from V and 1 base from J, leaving 9 bases between. CDR3 size: 14 residues. Germline V gives CDR1 MNHEY, CDR2 SMNVEV (reference sequence). In nucleotides, the CDR3 is TGTGCCAGCCTACCAATTTCTGGGGCCAACGTCCTGACTTTC. Its protein is CASLPISGANVLTF.

The CDR3 coding sequence is TGTGCCAGCAGCGGACTAGCGGACACAGATACGCAGTATTTT. Its translation: CASSGLADTDTQYF. This rearrangement joins TRBV7-9 to TRBJ2-3, with TRBD2 identical over 10 bases. Germline trimming cut 5 bases from V and 2 bases from J; bases unmatched to any gene: 1. The CDR3 runs 14 residues. Per germline, CDR1 SEHNR and CDR2 FQNEAQ (reference sequence).

CDR3 amino acids: CASSLLAGENPYEQYF. In DNA, the CDR3 is TGCGCCAGCAGCCTATTAGCGGGAGAGAATCCCTACGAGCAGTACTTC. The chain has TRBV4-1 and TRBJ2-7; 9 nucleotides align to TRBD2. This CDR3 spans 16 amino acids. Germline V gene sequence: CDR1 MGHRA, CDR2 YSYEKL. With 4 bases clipped from V and 2 bases from J, the junction kept 9 bases outside the gene matches.

This clonotype was found a few times. The chain recombines TRBV29-1 with TRBJ1-4, with D unresolved. This CDR3 comprises 12 residues. Germline values: CDR1 SQVTM, CDR2 ANQGSEA. Trimming cost V 3 bases and J 4 bases, with 6 bases left between them. In nucleotides, the CDR3 is TGCAGCGTTGAGGAACTTAATGAAAAACTGTTTTTT. This sequence encodes CSVEELNEKLFF. Complete variable domain (other parts from reference TRBV29-1 and TRBJ1-4): SAVISQKPSRDICQRGTSLTIQCQVDSQVTMMFWYRQQPGQSLTLIATANQGSEATYESGFVIDKFPISRPNLTFSTLTVSNMSPEDSSIYLCSVEELNEKLFFGSGTQLSVL.